The rows below give T cell receptor beta chains drawn from one sample of a study of long-term antiretroviral therapy in people with HIV. The data were produced by immunoSEQ multiplex PCR, yet TCRdb's version contains in-frame clones alone and is incomplete. This sample yields some 14,000 clones, of which roughly 80% are seen a single time; around 16% belongs to the top ten. The sequenced sample was unsorted PBMCs, obtained just before starting antiretroviral therapy. The receptors stem from a man between 35 and 55 years old with HIV. Each CDR3 is given with its conserved first and last residue. The D gene is left open where the match is weak. Only part of the rows carry a size: once, few, many, or a class if the clone is expanded.

clone size | J gene | V gene | D gene | CDR3 DNA | CDR3 protein
. | TRBJ1-5 | TRBV5-8 | . | TGTGCCAGCAGATACCTGACAGGTCTTAATCAGCCCCAGCATTTT | CASRYLTGLNQPQHF
. | TRBJ1-1 | TRBV6-5 | . | TGTGCCAGCAGACCTAGAAAGAACACTGAAGCTTTCTTT | CASRPRKNTEAFF
. | TRBJ2-3 | TRBV7-2 | . | TGTGCCAGCAGCTTACATGGAGATACGCAGTATTTT | CASSLHGDTQYF
once | TRBJ1-2 | TRBV7-9 | TRBD1 | TGTGCCAGCAGTTTAGTGGGACAGGGGTATGGCTACACCTTC | CASSLVGQGYGYTF
once | TRBJ1-1 | TRBV5-5 | TRBD1 | TGTGCCAGCAGACCGGGACAGGGGATCCCTGAAGCTTTCTTT | CASRPGQGIPEAFF
. | TRBJ2-3 | TRBV29-1 | . | TGCAGCGTTCGGCAAGCCACCTCCACAGATACGCAGTATTTT | CSVRQATSTDTQYF
once | TRBJ1-2 | TRBV19 | TRBD1 | TGTGCCAGTAGTGTCCCGGGACAGGGGCTATACTATGGCTACACCTTC | CASSVPGQGLYYGYTF
. | TRBJ2-3 | TRBV7-9 | . | TGTGCCAGCAGCTTAGCGCTGACCTCTGGGGGTACGCAGTATTTT | CASSLALTSGGTQYF
. | TRBJ2-3 | TRBV2 | . | TGTGCCAGCAGTGAACTCGCTAGCGGCACAGATACGCAGTATTTT | CASSELASGTDTQYF
. | TRBJ1-1 | TRBV11-3 | TRBD1 | TGTGCCAGCAGCACAAGGACAGGGAACACTGAAGCTTTCTTT | CASSTRTGNTEAFF